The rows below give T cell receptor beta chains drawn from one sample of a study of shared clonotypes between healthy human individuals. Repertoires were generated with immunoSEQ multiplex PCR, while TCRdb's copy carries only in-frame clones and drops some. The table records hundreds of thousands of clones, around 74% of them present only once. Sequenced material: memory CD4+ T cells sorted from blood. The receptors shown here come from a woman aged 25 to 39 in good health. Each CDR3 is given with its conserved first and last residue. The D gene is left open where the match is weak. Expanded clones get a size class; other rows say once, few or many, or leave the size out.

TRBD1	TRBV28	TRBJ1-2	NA	CASSLTPTGNLVGGYTF	TGTGCCAGCAGTTTGACCCCGACAGGGAACTTGGTAGGTGGCTACACCTTC
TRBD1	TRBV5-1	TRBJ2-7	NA	CASSLTAGQDLTTYEQYF	TGCGCCAGCAGCTTGACGGCGGGACAGGATCTAACCACTTACGAGCAGTACTTC
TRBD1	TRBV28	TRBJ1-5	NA	CASSATGSANQPQHF	TGTGCCAGCAGTGCGACAGGGTCGGCCAATCAGCCCCAGCATTTT
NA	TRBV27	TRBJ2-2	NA	CASSERLRGLRGTGELFF	TGTGCCAGCAGTGAAAGGTTGCGGGGGCTGCGTGGCACCGGGGAGCTGTTTTTT
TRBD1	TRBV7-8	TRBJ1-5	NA	CASHRGYGNQPQHF	TGTGCCAGCCACAGGGGATATGGCAATCAGCCCCAGCATTTT
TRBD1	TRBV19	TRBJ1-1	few	CASRDRGLNTEAFF	TGTGCCAGTAGGGACAGGGGGCTGAACACTGAAGCTTTCTTT
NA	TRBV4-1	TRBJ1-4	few	CASSAQGGFNEKLFF	TGCGCCAGCAGCGCGCAGGGTGGGTTTAATGAAAAACTGTTTTTT
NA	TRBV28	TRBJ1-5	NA	CASRTRVQPQHF	TGTGCCAGCAGGACGAGGGTTCAGCCCCAGCATTTT
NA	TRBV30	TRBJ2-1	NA	CAWSVQGSSRRYNEQFF	TGTGCCTGGAGTGTACAAGGATCGAGCCGTCGATACAATGAGCAGTTCTTC
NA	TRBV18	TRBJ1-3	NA	CASSPAPSSGNTIYF	TGTGCCAGCTCACCGGCGCCGAGCTCTGGAAACACCATATATTTT
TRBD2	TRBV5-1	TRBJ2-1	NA	CASIYGTSGTGRYNEQFF	TGCGCCAGCATCTACGGGACTAGCGGGACCGGGCGGTACAATGAGCAGTTCTTC
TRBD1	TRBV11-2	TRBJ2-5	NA	CASRSGQAGQETQYF	TGTGCCAGCAGATCAGGACAGGCCGGACAAGAGACCCAGTACTTC
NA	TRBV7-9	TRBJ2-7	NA	CASSLVDRFYEQYF	TGTGCCAGCAGCTTAGTGGACAGATTCTACGAGCAGTACTTC
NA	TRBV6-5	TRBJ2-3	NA	CASSGLQRTDTQYF	TGTGCCAGCAGTGGCCTCCAGCGCACAGATACGCAGTATTTT
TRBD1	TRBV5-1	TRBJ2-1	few	CASRTGERYNEQFF	TGCGCCAGCAGGACAGGGGAGAGGTACAATGAGCAGTTCTTC
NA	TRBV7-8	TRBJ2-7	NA	CASKSAGGEQYF	TGTGCCAGCAAGTCAGCGGGTGGTGAGCAGTACTTC
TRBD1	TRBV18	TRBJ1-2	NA	CASSTRDRGLYGYTF	TGTGCCAGCTCAACCCGGGACAGGGGGTTGTATGGCTACACCTTC
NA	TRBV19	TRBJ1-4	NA	CASRTGPTNEKLFF	TGTGCCAGTAGGACCGGGCCAACTAATGAAAAACTGTTTTTT
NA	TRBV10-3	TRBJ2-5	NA	CAIGETGTPRGTQYF	TGTGCCATCGGAGAAACCGGGACACCAAGGGGGACCCAGTACTTC
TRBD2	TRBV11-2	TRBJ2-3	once	CASSFLAGATTDTQYF	TGTGCCAGCAGCTTCTTAGCGGGAGCGACCACAGATACGCAGTATTTT
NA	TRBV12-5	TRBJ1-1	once	CASGLGDLTQAFF	TGTGCTAGTGGTTTGGGGGACTTGACGCAAGCTTTCTTT
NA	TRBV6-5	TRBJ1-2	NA	CASSYSSTVNYGYTF	TGTGCCAGCAGTTACTCGTCTACAGTGAACTATGGCTACACCTTC
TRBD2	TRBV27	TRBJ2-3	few	CASTELSGGTDTQYF	TGTGCCAGCACCGAACTGAGCGGGGGCACAGATACGCAGTATTTT